The rows below give T cell receptor beta chains drawn from one sample of a study of control samples from healthy donors and cancer patients. The table came from immunoSEQ multiplex PCR; TCRdb's copy has only in-frame clones and leaves some out. The sample consists of 150,000 to 200,000 clones, about 90% of them appearing once. Sequencing input: blood. Receptors originate from a man younger than 30 in good health. CDR3s include the opening cysteine and the closing phenylalanine or tryptophan. The D gene is left open where the match is weak. The size field is filled for only some rows; it gives once, few, many or a size class.

j_gene: TRBJ1-1; d_gene: NA; v_gene: TRBV7-6; abundance: NA; CDR3nt: TGTGCCAGCAGCTTAGGCCTGGGGAGTACCACTGAAGCTTTCTTT; CDR3aa: CASSLGLGSTTEAFF
j_gene: TRBJ2-7; d_gene: NA; v_gene: TRBV4-2; abundance: NA; CDR3nt: TGTGCCAGCAGCCAACTTAGGAGCTCCTACGAGCAGTACTTC; CDR3aa: CASSQLRSSYEQYF
j_gene: TRBJ1-1; d_gene: TRBD1; v_gene: TRBV27; abundance: few; CDR3nt: TGTGCCAGCAAAAGACAGGGAGAGAACACTGAAGCTTTCTTT; CDR3aa: CASKRQGENTEAFF
j_gene: TRBJ1-2; d_gene: NA; v_gene: TRBV9; abundance: NA; CDR3nt: TGTGCCAGCAGCGTAGTAGGGGAGGTGGATGGCTACACCTTC; CDR3aa: CASSVVGEVDGYTF
j_gene: TRBJ1-1; d_gene: TRBD1; v_gene: TRBV2; abundance: few; CDR3nt: TGTGCCACCCGACAGGGGGGGACTGAAGCTTTCTTT; CDR3aa: CATRQGGTEAFF
j_gene: TRBJ2-7; d_gene: NA; v_gene: TRBV5-1; abundance: NA; CDR3nt: TGCGCCAGCAGTTGGGCGGAGAGACAGGGAGGCGAGCAGTACTTC; CDR3aa: CASSWAERQGGEQYF
j_gene: TRBJ2-3; d_gene: TRBD2; v_gene: TRBV13; abundance: NA; CDR3nt: TGTGCCAGCAGCCTGGGGGATAGCGGGGGAGGAGATACGCAGTATTTT; CDR3aa: CASSLGDSGGGDTQYF
j_gene: TRBJ1-3; d_gene: NA; v_gene: TRBV28; abundance: NA; CDR3nt: TGTGCCAGCAGTTACAGCTCTGGAAACACCATATATTTT; CDR3aa: CASSYSSGNTIYF
j_gene: TRBJ2-7; d_gene: NA; v_gene: TRBV14; abundance: NA; CDR3nt: TGTGCCAGCAGCCAAGAACACAGTTCTTTTTACGAGCAGTACTTC; CDR3aa: CASSQEHSSFYEQYF
j_gene: TRBJ2-3; d_gene: NA; v_gene: TRBV18; abundance: NA; CDR3nt: TGTGCCAGCTCACCAGAACAGCGCACAGATACGCAGTATTTT; CDR3aa: CASSPEQRTDTQYF
j_gene: TRBJ2-2; d_gene: NA; v_gene: TRBV27; abundance: NA; CDR3nt: TGTGCCAGCAGTTTATCGATCACCGGGGAGCTGTTTTTT; CDR3aa: CASSLSITGELFF
j_gene: TRBJ1-5; d_gene: NA; v_gene: TRBV6-4; abundance: NA; CDR3nt: TGTGCCAGCAGTGACGAGTTGCAGCCCCAGCATTTT; CDR3aa: CASSDELQPQHF
j_gene: TRBJ1-1; d_gene: NA; v_gene: TRBV5-8; abundance: NA; CDR3nt: TGTGCCAGCAGCTCTACAGGGCGGAGGGACACTGAAGCTTTCTTT; CDR3aa: CASSSTGRRDTEAFF
j_gene: TRBJ2-1; d_gene: TRBD1; v_gene: TRBV27; abundance: NA; CDR3nt: TGTGCCAGCAGTTCTGGGACAGGGGGTCACAATGAGCAGTTCTTC; CDR3aa: CASSSGTGGHNEQFF
j_gene: TRBJ2-6; d_gene: TRBD1; v_gene: TRBV18; abundance: NA; CDR3nt: TGTGCCAGCTCCCTAAATTCCGGACAGGGGATCTCTGGGGCCAACGTCCTGACTTTC; CDR3aa: CASSLNSGQGISGANVLTF
j_gene: TRBJ2-6; d_gene: NA; v_gene: TRBV5-6; abundance: NA; CDR3nt: TGTGCCACTACAGGCCAGGGACCCCGGGGCTCTGGGGCCAACGTCCTGACTTTC; CDR3aa: CATTGQGPRGSGANVLTF
j_gene: TRBJ1-5; d_gene: NA; v_gene: TRBV4-3; abundance: NA; CDR3nt: TGCGCCAGCAGCCAAGATCTTCAAGGGAATCAGCCCCAGCATTTT; CDR3aa: CASSQDLQGNQPQHF
j_gene: TRBJ2-5; d_gene: TRBD1; v_gene: TRBV25-1; abundance: NA; CDR3nt: TGTGCCAGCAGCCTCACAGGGGGCGAAAAGACCCAGTACTTC; CDR3aa: CASSLTGGEKTQYF
j_gene: TRBJ2-7; d_gene: NA; v_gene: TRBV6-2/TRBV6-3; abundance: NA; CDR3nt: TGTGCCAGCAGTTACTCAGCGGGCGTGATCCGCTACGAGCAGTACTTC; CDR3aa: CASSYSAGVIRYEQYF
j_gene: TRBJ1-4; d_gene: NA; v_gene: TRBV18; abundance: NA; CDR3nt: TGTGCCAGCTCACCGCGAGGCGGTACTAATGAAAAACTGTTTTTT; CDR3aa: CASSPRGGTNEKLFF
j_gene: TRBJ2-7; d_gene: TRBD2; v_gene: TRBV9; abundance: few; CDR3nt: TGTGCCAGCAGCCCCGGGCGGGGGGCCTACGAGCAGTACTTC; CDR3aa: CASSPGRGAYEQYF
j_gene: TRBJ2-6; d_gene: NA; v_gene: TRBV5-1; abundance: NA; CDR3nt: TGCGCCAGCAGCGGGACCGGGGCCAACGTCCTGACTTTC; CDR3aa: CASSGTGANVLTF